This TCR beta chain comes out of a study of T-cell reconstitution after alpha-beta-depleted transplantation in children listed by TCRdb under 2016. About the full investigation: Using TCR repertoire profiling, the study quantitatively followed how T-cell immune reconstitution unfolded in children after TCRalphabeta/CD19-depleted allogeneic hematopoietic cell transplantation. Results and caveats for the whole study, not just this receptor: In some patients, high TCRbeta diversity at day 60 was attributed to recipient T cells and intrathymic progenitors that had survived conditioning. Apparently early alphabetaT-cell count recovery about two months after transplant reportedly relied on only several hundred rapidly expanded clones derived from non-depleted graft cells. The frequencies of hyperexpanded clones fell over the following months, and after one year, T-cell counts and TCRbeta diversity were mostly attributed to newly produced T cells.

Library creation used PCR. These reads were obtained on an Illumina HiSeq 2500. Molecular barcoding was employed in the preparation of TCR libraries, with unique molecular identifiers being used to normalize TCRbeta repertoire quantification. TCRdb reran the public reads through fastp at Q25 and MiXCR, keeping productive beta chains. When rows share a CDR3 protein, they turn into one entry using the most common DNA and genes. The sample includes more than 200,000 distinct CDR3 sequences, with over 15% observed a single time. The ten largest make up just under 45% of the sample. The treatment or condition label on this specimen signifies: allogeneic hematopoietic cell transplantation with graft depleted of TCRalphabeta T cells and CD19 B cells. The transplant recipients were children given TCRalphabeta/CD19-depleted allogeneic hematopoietic cell grafts. Of note for this clonotype: The antigen this receptor binds is unknown. Per-nucleotide qualities are absent, and no much larger clonotype sits a single base away.

In the germline V gene, CDR1 corresponds to SGHRS and CDR2 to YFSETQ. The germline V and J ends show losses of 0 bases and 6 bases respectively, and no gene match explains 3 bases of the junction. Inclusive of the bounding cysteine and phenylalanine, the CDR3 is 14 residues long. The CDR3 DNA has 42 bases and is translated from base 1. The receptor's source is a male patient aged 2-9 years who had a stem cell transplant for acute lymphoblastic leukemia, so the T cells may come from the graft donor. The source was PBMCs, mostly from graft donor cells, collected 360 days after TCRalphabeta/CD19-depleted stem cell transplant. The rearrangement joined TRBV5-1 to TRBJ2-1; 7 nucleotides in the junction match TRBD1. The encoded CDR3 is CASSLGRTGNEQFF. The DNA sequence reads TGCGCCAGCAGCTTGGGGAGGACAGGCAATGAGCAGTTCTTC.